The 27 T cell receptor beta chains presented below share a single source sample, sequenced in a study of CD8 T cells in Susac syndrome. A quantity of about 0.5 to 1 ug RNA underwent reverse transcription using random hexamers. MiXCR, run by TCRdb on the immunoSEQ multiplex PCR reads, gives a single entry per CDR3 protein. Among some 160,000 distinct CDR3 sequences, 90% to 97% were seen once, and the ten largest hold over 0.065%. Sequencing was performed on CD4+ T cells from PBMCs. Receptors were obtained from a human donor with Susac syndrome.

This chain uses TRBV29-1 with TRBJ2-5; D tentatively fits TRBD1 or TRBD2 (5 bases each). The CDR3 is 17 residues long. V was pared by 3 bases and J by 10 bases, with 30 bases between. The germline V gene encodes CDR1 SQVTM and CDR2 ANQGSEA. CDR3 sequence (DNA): TGCAGCGTTGATCGGCGGTTGGCGACAGACCCCCAGAGGGGCCAGTACTTC. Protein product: CSVDRRLATDPQRGQYF.

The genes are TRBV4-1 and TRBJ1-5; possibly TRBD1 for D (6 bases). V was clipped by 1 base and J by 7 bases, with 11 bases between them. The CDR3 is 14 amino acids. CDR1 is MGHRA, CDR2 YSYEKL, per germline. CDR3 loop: CASSQVSGAQPQHF. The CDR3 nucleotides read TGCGCCAGCAGCCAAGTTTCGGGGGCCCAGCCCCAGCATTTT.

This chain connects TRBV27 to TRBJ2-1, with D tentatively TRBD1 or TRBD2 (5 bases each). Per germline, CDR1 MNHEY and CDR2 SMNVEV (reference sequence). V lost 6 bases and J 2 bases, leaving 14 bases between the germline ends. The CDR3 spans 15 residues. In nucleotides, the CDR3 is TGTGCCAGCAGCTCAGGTCCGGGACCCTACAATGAGCAGTTCTTC. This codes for CASSSGPGPYNEQFF.

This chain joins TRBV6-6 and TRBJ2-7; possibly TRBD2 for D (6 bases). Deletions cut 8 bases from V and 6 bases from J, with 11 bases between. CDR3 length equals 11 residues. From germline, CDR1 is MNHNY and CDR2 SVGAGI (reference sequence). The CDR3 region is CASGGSTEQYF. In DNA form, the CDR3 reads TGTGCCAGCGGAGGGAGTACCGAGCAGTACTTC.

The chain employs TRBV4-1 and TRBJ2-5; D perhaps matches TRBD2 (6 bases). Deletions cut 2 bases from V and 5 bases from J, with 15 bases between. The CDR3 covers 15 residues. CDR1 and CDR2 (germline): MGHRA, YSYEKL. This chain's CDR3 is CASSQRELAGETQYF. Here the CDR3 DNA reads TGCGCCAGCAGCCAAAGGGAGCTTGCGGGGGAGACCCAGTACTTC.

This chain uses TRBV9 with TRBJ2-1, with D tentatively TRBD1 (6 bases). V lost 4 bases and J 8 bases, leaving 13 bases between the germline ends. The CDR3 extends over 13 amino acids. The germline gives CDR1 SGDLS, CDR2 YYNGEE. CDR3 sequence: CASSTQGPDEQFF. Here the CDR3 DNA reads TGTGCCAGCAGCACACAGGGTCCCGATGAGCAGTTCTTC.

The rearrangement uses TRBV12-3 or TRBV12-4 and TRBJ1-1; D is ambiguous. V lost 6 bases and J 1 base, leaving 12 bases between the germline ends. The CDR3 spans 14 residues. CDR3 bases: TGTGCCAGCAGCTTGGGTTCGGGGAACACTGAAGCTTTCTTT. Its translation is CASSLGSGNTEAFF.

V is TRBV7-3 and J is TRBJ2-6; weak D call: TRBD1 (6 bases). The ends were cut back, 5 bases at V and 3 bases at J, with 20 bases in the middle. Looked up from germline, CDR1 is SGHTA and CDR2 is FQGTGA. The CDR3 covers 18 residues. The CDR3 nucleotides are TGTGCCAGCAGCCCCGCAGGATGGGGGCATCGTGGGGCCAACGTCCTGACTTTC. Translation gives CASSPAGWGHRGANVLTF.

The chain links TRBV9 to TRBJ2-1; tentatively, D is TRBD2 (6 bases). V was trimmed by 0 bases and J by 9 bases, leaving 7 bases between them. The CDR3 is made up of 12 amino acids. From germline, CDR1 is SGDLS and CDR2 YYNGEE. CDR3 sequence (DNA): TGTGCCAGCAGCGTAGGGGGAGGTGAGCAGTTCTTC. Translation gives CASSVGGGEQFF.

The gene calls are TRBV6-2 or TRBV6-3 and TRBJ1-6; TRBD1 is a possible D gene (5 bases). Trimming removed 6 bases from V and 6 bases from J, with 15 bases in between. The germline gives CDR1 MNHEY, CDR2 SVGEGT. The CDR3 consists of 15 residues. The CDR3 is CASSTTAYFNSPLHF. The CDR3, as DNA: TGTGCCAGCAGCACGACAGCCTACTTTAATTCACCCCTCCACTTT.

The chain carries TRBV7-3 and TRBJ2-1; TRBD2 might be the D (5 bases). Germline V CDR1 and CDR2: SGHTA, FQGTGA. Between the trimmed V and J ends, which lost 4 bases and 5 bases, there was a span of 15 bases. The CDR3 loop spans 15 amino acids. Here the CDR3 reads CASSSQRTSNNEQFF. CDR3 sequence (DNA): TGTGCCAGCAGCTCCCAACGGACTTCCAACAATGAGCAGTTCTTC. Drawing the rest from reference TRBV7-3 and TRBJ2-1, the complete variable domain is GAGVSQTPSNKVTEKGKYVELRCDPISGHTALYWYRQSLGQGPEFLIYFQGTGAADDSGLPNDRFFAVRPEGSVSTLKIQRTERGDSAVYLCASSSQRTSNNEQFFGPGTRLTVL.

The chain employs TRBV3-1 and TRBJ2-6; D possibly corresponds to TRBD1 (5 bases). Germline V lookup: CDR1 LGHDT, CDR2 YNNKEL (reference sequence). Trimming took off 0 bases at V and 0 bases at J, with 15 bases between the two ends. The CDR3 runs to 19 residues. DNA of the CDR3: TGTGCCAGCAGCCAAGATCTGGTACAGGCGTTCTCTGGGGCCAACGTCCTGACTTTC. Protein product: CASSQDLVQAFSGANVLTF.

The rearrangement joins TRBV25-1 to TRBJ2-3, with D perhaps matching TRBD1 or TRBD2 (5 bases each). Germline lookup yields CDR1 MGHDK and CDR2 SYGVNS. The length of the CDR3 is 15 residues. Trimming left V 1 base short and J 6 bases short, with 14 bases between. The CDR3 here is CASSELRGWMDTQYF. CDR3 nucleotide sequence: TGTGCCAGCAGTGAATTGAGGGGCTGGATGGATACGCAGTATTTT.

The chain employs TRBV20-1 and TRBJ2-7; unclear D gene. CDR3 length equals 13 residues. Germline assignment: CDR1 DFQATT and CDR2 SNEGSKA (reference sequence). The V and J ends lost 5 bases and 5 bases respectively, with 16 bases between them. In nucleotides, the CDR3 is TGCAGTGCTCCGAATGGGCCGGCTGACGAGCAGTACTTC. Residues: CSAPNGPADEQYF.

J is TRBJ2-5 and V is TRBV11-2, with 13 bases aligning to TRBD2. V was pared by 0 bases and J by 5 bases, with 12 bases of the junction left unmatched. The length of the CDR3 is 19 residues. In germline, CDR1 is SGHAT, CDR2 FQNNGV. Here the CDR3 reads CASSLDLGTSGTVSETQYF. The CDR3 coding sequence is TGTGCCAGCAGCTTAGATTTGGGGACTAGCGGGACGGTCAGCGAGACCCAGTACTTC.

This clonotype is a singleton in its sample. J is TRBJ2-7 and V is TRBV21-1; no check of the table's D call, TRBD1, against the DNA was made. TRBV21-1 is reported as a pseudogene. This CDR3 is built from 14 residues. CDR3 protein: CAIPLETGGYEQYF. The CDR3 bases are TGTGCCATCCCGCTCGAGACAGGGGGGTACGAGCAGTACTTC.

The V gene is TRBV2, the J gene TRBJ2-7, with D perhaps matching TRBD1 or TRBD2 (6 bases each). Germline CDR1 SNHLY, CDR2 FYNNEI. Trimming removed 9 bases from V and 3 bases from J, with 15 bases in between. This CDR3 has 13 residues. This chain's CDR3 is CARGGVGGYEQYF. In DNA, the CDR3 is TGTGCCAGAGGAGGGGTAGGGGGCTACGAGCAGTACTTC.

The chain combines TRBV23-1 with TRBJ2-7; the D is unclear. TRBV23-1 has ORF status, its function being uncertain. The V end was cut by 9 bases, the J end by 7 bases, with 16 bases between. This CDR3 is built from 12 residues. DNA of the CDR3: TGCGCCAGTTCCTACAGATCATGGGAGCAGTACTTC. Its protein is CASSYRSWEQYF.

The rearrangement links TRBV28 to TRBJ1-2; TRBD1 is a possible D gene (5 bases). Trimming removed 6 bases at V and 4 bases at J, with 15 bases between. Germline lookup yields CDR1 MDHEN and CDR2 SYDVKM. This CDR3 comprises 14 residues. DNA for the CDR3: TGTGCCAGCAGGCCCTACCAGGGTCTCTATGGCTACACCTTC. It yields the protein CASRPYQGLYGYTF.

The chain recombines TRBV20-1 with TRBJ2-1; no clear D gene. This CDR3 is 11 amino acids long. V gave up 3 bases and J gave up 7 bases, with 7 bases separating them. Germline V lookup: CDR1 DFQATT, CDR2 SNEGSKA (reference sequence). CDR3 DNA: TGCAGTGCTAGTCAGCAGAATGAGCAGTTCTTC. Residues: CSASQQNEQFF.

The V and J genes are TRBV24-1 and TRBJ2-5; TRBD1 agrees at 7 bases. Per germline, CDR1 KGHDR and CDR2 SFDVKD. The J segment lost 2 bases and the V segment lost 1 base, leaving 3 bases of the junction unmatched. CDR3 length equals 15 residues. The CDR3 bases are TGTGCCACCAGTGATTTAGGACAGGATCAAGAGACCCAGTACTTC. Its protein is CATSDLGQDQETQYF.

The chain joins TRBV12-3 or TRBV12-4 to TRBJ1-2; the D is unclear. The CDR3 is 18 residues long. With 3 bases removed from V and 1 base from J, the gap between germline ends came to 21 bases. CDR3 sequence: CASSFRRPLGVGNYGYTF. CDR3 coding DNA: TGTGCCAGCAGTTTTAGGCGGCCCCTCGGGGTTGGTAACTATGGCTACACCTTC.

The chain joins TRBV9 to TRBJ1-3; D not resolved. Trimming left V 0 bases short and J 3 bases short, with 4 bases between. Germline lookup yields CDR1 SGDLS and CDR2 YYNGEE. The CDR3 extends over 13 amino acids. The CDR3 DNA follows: TGTGCCAGCAGCGTAGAAGGTGGAAACACCATATATTTT. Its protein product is CASSVEGGNTIYF.

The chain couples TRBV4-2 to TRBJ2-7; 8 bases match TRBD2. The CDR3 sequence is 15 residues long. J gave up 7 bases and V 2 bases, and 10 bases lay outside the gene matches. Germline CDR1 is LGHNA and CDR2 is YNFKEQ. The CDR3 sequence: CASSQLYGRAGEQYF. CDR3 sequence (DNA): TGTGCCAGCAGCCAACTATACGGGAGGGCGGGAGAGCAGTACTTC.

The CDR3 DNA sequence: TGTGCCAGCACGGGAACAGGGGTGGGCTCACCCCTCCACTTT. Its translation is CASTGTGVGSPLHF. This sequence joins TRBV12-3 or TRBV12-4 and TRBJ1-6; 7 nucleotides line up with TRBD1. The CDR3 covers 14 residues. V was pared by 7 bases and J by 10 bases, with 10 bases of the junction left unmatched.

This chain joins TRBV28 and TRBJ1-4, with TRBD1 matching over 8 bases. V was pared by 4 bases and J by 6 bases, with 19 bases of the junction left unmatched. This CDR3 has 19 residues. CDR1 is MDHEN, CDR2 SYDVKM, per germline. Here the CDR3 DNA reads TGTGCCAGCAGTTCCTTTCTCGACAGGGGAGACGCTAATTATGAAAAACTGTTTTTT. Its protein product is CASSSFLDRGDANYEKLFF.

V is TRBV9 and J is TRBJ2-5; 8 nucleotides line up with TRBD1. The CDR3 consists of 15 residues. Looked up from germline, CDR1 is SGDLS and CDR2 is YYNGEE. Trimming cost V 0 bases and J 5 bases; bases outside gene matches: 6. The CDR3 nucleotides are TGTGCCAGCAGCGTAGGAGGCAGGGGGCTGGAGACCCAGTACTTC. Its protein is CASSVGGRGLETQYF.